There are a few counts of the clone carrying this TCR beta chain. Produced via immunoSEQ multiplex PCR; TCRdb's table is partial and in-frame only. This table holds 180,000 or so clones, about 81% found once. This entry belongs to a study of blood T cell repertoires in COVID-19. The CDR3 is 14 residues long. The germline V gene encodes CDR1 KGHDR and CDR2 SFDVKD. V lost 5 bases to trimming and J lost 5 bases; unmatched junction nucleotides: 5. Sequencing was carried out using peripheral blood. The V and J genes are TRBV24-1 and TRBJ1-5; TRBD1 matches at 7 bases. The sequence was obtained from a woman aged 80 or over with COVID-19, enrolled during active disease. CDR3 DNA sequence: TGTGCCACCAGTGCCGCAGGGGGTTATCAGCCCCAGCATTTT. Its protein is CATSAAGGYQPQHF.